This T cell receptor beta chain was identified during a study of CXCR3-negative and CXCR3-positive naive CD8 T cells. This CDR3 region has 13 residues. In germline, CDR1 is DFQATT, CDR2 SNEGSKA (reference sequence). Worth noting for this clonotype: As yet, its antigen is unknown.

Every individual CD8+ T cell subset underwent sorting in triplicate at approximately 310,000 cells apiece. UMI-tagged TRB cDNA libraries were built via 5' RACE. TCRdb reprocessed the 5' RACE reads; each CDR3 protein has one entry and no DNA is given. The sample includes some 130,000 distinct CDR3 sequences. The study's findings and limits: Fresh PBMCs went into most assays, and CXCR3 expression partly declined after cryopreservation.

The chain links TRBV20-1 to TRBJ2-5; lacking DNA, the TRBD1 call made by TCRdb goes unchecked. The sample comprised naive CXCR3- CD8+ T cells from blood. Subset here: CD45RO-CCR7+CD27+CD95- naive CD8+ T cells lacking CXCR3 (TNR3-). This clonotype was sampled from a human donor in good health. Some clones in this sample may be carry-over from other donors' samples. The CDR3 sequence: CSARGQLQETQYF.